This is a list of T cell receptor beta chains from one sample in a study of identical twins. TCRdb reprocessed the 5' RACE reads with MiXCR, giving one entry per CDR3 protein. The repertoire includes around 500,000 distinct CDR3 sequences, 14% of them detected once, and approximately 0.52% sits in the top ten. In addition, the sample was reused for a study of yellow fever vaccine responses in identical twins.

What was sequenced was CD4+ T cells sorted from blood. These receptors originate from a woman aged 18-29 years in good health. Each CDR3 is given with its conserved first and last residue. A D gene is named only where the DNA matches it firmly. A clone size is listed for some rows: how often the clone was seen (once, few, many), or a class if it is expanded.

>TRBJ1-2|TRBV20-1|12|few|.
TGCAGTGCTAGTGTTGGAAACTATGGCTACACCTTC
CSASVGNYGYTF
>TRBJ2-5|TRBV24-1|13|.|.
TGTGCCACCAGGGGGCTCCACGAAGAGACCCAGTACTTC
CATRGLHEETQYF
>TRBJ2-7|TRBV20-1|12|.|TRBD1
TGCAGTCCGGGACAGGGGTCCTACGAGCAGTACTTC
CSPGQGSYEQYF
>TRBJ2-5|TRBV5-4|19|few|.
TGTGCCAGCAGCTTGGGGCTCCAGGCAGGTGGCGGGCTTCAAGAGACCCAGTACTTC
CASSLGLQAGGGLQETQYF
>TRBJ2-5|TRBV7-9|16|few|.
TGTGCCAGCAGCAGACGGTTAGACGTGGACCAAGAGACCCAGTACTTC
CASSRRLDVDQETQYF
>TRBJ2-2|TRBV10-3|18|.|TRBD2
TGTGCCATCAGTGAAAATCGGGGCGGGAGTCGGTCGGACGGGGAGCTGTTTTTT
CAISENRGGSRSDGELFF
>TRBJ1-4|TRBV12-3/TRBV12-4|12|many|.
TGTGCCAGCAGTAGGGGTAATGAAAAACTGTTTTTT
CASSRGNEKLFF
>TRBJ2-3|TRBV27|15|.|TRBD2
TGTGCCAGCAGTTTATCGAAGGTAGCGGGGGATACGCAGTATTTT
CASSLSKVAGDTQYF
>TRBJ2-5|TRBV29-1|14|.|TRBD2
TGCAGCGTTGGTTCCAGCGGGAGATCAGAGACCCAGTACTTC
CSVGSSGRSETQYF
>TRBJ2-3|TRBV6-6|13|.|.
TGTGCCAGCAGTTACTTCAGGGCAGATACGCAGTATTTT
CASSYFRADTQYF
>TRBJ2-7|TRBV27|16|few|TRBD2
TGTGCCAGCAGTTTGTGGCTAGCGGGAGGGGGTTACGAGCAGTACTTC
CASSLWLAGGGYEQYF
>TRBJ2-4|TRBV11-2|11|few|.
TGTGCCAGCAGCGAGGGAGTCATTCAGTACTTC
CASSEGVIQYF
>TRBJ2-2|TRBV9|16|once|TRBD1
TGTGCCAGCAGCTCCCGGAACAGGGGGCTTACCGGGGAGCTGTTTTTT
CASSSRNRGLTGELFF
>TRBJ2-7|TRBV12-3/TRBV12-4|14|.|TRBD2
TGTGCCAGCAGTTTATCCGGGACTAGCGGGAGGCAGTACTTC
CASSLSGTSGRQYF
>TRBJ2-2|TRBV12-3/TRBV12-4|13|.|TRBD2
TGTGCCAGTCGGCGGGGGTTCACCGGGGAGCTGTTTTTT
CASRRGFTGELFF
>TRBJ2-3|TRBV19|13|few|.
TGTGCCAGTAGCCACTACGGGGCAGATACGCAGTATTTT
CASSHYGADTQYF
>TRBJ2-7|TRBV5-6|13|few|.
TGTGCCAGCAGCTTGGTGAGGGGCCGCGAGCAGTACTTC
CASSLVRGREQYF
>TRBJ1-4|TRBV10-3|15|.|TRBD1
TGTGCCATCAGTGAGCCTACAGGGGCGGGTGAAAAACTGTTTTTT
CAISEPTGAGEKLFF
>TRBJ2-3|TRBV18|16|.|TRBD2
TGTGCCAGCTCACCGAGACAACTAGCGGACACAGATACGCAGTATTTT
CASSPRQLADTDTQYF
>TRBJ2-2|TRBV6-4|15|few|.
TGTGCCAGCAGTGAAACCGGGGCGAACACCGGGGAGCTGTTTTTT
CASSETGANTGELFF
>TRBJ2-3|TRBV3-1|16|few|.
TGTGCCAGCAGCCCATATACATCCACTAGCACAGATACGCAGTATTTT
CASSPYTSTSTDTQYF
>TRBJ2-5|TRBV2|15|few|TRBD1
TGTGCCAGCCCCCGGGACAGGGGCCGGCGAGAGACCCAGTACTTC
CASPRDRGRRETQYF
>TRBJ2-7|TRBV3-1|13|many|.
TGTGCCAGCAGTCGCGGACACTTTGACGAGCAGTACTTC
CASSRGHFDEQYF
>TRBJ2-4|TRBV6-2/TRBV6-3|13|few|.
TGTGCCAGCAGTTGGACCGCCAAAAACATTCAGTACTTC
CASSWTAKNIQYF
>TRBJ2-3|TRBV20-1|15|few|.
TGCAGTGCTAGAGATCTCGGGTCCCCCACAGATACGCAGTATTTT
CSARDLGSPTDTQYF
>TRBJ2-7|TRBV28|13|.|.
TGTGCCAGCATCGGGGGCGGGGGTTACGAGCAGTACTTC
CASIGGGGYEQYF
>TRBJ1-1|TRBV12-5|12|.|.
TGTGCTAGTGGGTACCTGAACACTGAAGCTTTCTTT
CASGYLNTEAFF
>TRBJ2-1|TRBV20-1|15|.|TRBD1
TGCAGTGCCCTAATAGTAGGCAGGGGGTACGGTGAGCAGTTCTTC
CSALIVGRGYGEQFF
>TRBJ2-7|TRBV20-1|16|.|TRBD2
TGCAGTGCTAGAGAGACCCTGGGACTAGCGGCCCACGAGCAGTACTTC
CSARETLGLAAHEQYF
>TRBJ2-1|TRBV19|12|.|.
TGTGCCAGTAGTATTAGCTTCTATGAGCAGTTCTTC
CASSISFYEQFF
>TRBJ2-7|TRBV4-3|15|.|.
TGCGCCAGCAGCCAAGATATTCAGGGTGGCTACGAGCAGTACTTC
CASSQDIQGGYEQYF
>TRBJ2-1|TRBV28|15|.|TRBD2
TGTGCCAGCAGTTTAGGGACTAGCGGGAGTGTAGTGCAGTTCTTC
CASSLGTSGSVVQFF
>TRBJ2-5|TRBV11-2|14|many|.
TGTGCCAGCAGCTTGAGAACTAGCTCAGAGACCCAGTACTTC
CASSLRTSSETQYF
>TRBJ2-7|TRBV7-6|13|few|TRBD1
TGTGCCAGCAGCAGGTGGACAGGTGGAGAGCAGTACTTC
CASSRWTGGEQYF
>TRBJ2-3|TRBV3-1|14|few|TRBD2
TGTGCCAGCAGCCAAGTCTTGCGGGAGTCTACGCAGTATTTT
CASSQVLRESTQYF
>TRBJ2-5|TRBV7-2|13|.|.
TGTGCCAGCAGCTTAGTCTTCCAAGAGACCCAGTACTTC
CASSLVFQETQYF
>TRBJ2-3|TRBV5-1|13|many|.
TGCGCCAGCAGCCCGATTAGCACAGATACGCAGTATTTT
CASSPISTDTQYF
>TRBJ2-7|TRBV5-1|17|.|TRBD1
TGCGCCAGCAGCTTGGAACGGCAGACAGGGGGTAGTAACGAGCAGTACTTC
CASSLERQTGGSNEQYF
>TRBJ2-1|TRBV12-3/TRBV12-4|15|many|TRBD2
TGTGCCAGCAGTTTACACGGGGGGGCTGGCAATGAGCAGTTCTTC
CASSLHGGAGNEQFF
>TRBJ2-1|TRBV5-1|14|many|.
TGCGCCAGCAGAAGGGACTTAATTGGCAATGAGCAGTTCTTC
CASRRDLIGNEQFF
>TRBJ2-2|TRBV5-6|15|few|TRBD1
TGTGCCAGCAGCTGGACAGGGGATGGTGGCGGGGAGCTGTTTTTT
CASSWTGDGGGELFF
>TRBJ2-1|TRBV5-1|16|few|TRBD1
TGCGCCAGCAGCTTCTCGAGGACAGGGTCGGAAGGTGAGCAGTTCTTC
CASSFSRTGSEGEQFF
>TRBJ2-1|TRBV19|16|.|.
TGTGCCAGTAGTATAGTGGGGGGGGCCTCCTACAATGAGCAGTTCTTC
CASSIVGGASYNEQFF
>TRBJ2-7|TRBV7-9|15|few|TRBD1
TGTGCCAGCAGCTTGGCCGACAGGGGGTCCTACGAGCAGTACTTC
CASSLADRGSYEQYF
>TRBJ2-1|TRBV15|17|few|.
TGTGCCACCAGCAGCGCATGGGCTGGGGGCTCCTACAATGAGCAGTTCTTC
CATSSAWAGGSYNEQFF
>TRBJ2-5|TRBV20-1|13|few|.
TGCAGTGCCAAATCGGCTAGCCCGGAGACCCAGTACTTC
CSAKSASPETQYF
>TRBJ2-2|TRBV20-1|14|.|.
TGCAGTGCTCCCGGGACCGAAGGCACCGGGGAGCTGTTTTTT
CSAPGTEGTGELFF
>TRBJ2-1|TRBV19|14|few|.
TGTGCCAGTAGTATCGGGGTGGGCTACAATGAGCAGTTCTTC
CASSIGVGYNEQFF